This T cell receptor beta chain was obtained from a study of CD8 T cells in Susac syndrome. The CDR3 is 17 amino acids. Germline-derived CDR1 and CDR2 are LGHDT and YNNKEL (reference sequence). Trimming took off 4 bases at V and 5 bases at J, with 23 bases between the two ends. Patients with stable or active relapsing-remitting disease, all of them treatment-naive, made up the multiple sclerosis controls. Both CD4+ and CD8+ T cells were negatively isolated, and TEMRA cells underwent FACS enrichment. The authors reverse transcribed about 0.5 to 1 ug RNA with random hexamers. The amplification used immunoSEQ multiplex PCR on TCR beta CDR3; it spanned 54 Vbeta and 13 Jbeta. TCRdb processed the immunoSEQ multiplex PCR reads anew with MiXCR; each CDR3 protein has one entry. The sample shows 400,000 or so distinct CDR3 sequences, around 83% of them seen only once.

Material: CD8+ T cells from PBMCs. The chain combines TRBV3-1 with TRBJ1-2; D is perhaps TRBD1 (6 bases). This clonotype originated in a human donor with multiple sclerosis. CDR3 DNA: TGTGCCAGCAGCCCACTCGGGACACACTTGAGACTTTATGGCTACACCTTC. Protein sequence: CASSPLGTHLRLYGYTF.